This TCR beta chain was sequenced for a study of CD8 T cells in ankylosing spondylitis. With molecular barcodes, quantitative 5'-RACE was used to make the TCR beta libraries. TCRdb passed the 5' RACE reads through MiXCR, listing each CDR3 protein once. The profile shows about 340,000 distinct CDR3 sequences, 7.5% to 9% of them singletons. At least ten counts were recorded for this clonotype. Its matching antigen is unknown. Germline V CDR1 and CDR2: SQVTM, ANQGSEA. V lost 6 bases, J lost 1 base, and 15 bases lay in between. The CDR3 is made up of 14 amino acids. The study's findings and limits: Relatively rare in peripheral blood, disease-linked clones were also CD8+. It appeared that ankylosing spondylitis blood was characterized by a TCR beta motif of fewer than 10 highly homologous variants. Previously reported in reactive arthritis synovial fluid and blood were some of the motif variants. Matched ankylosing spondylitis synovial fluid reportedly showed significant enrichment of disease-linked clones.

What was sequenced was blood, either unsorted or a sorted T cell fraction (not recorded which). The origin of this receptor is a male donor with ankylosing spondylitis. The rearrangement links TRBV29-1 to TRBJ1-1; D is ambiguous. The CDR3 sequence is CSVQSDVTNTEAFF. CDR3 DNA: TGCAGCGTCCAATCGGACGTAACGAACACTGAAGCTTTCTTT.